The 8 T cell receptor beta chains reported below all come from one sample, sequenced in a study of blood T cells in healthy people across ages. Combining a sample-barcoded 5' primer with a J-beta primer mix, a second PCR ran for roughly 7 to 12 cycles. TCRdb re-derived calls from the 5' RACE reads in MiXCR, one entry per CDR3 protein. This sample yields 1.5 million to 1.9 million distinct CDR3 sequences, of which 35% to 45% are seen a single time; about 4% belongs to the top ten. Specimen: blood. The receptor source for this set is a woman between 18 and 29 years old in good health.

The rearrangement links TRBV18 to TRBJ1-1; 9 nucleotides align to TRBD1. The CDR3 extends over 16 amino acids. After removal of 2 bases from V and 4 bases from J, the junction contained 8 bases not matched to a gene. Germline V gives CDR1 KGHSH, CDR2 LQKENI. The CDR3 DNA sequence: TGTGCCAGCTCACCATCTAGAGGGGACAGGGTCACTGAAGCTTTCTTT. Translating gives CASSPSRGDRVTEAFF.

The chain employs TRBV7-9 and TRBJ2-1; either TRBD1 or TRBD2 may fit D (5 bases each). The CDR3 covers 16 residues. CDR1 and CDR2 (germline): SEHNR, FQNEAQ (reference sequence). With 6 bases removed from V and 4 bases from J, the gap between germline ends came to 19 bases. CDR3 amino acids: CASSFSGRRTYNEQFF. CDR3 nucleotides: TGTGCCAGCAGTTTTTCGGGACGGAGGACTTACAATGAGCAGTTCTTC.

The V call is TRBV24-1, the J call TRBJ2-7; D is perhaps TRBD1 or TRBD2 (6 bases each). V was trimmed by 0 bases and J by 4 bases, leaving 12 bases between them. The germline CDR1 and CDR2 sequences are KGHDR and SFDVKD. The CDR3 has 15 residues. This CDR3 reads CATSDLRQGRYEQYF. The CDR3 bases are TGTGCCACCAGTGATTTGCGGCAGGGGAGGTACGAGCAGTACTTC.

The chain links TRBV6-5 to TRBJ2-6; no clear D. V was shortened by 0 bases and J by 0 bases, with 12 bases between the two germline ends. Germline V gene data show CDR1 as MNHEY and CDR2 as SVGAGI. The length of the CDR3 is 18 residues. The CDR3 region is CASSYSASLTSGANVLTF. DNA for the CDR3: TGTGCCAGCAGTTACTCGGCCAGCTTAACCTCTGGGGCCAACGTCCTGACTTTC.

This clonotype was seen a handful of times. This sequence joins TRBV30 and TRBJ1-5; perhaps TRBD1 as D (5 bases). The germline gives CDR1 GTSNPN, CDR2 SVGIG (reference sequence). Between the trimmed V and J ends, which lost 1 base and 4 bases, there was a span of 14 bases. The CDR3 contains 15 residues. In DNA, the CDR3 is TGTGCCTGGAGTGGAGGGGAAACAGAGAATCAGCCCCAGCATTTT. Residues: CAWSGGETENQPQHF.

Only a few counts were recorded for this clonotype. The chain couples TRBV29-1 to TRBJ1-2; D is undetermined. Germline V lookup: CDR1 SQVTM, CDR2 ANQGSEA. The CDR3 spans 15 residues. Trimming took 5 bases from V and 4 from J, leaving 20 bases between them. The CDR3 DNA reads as TGCAGCGTTTCCCCCATCAGTGTCCGTGCCTATGGCTACACCTTC. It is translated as CSVSPISVRAYGYTF.

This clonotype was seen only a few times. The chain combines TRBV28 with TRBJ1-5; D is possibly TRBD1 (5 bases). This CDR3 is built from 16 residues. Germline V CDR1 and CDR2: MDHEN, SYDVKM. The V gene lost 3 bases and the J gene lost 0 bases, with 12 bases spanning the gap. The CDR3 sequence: CASSFGRDSSNQPQHF. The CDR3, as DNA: TGTGCCAGCAGTTTTGGTAGGGACTCTAGCAATCAGCCCCAGCATTTT.

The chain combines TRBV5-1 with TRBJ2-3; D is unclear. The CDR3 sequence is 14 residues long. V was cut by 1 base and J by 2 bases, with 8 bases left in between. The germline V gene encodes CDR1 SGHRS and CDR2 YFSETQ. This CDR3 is CASSLSQTTDTQYF. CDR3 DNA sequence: TGCGCCAGCAGCTTGTCGCAGACCACAGATACGCAGTATTTT. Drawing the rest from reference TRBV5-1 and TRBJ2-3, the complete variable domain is KAGVTQTPRYLIKTRGQQVTLSCSPISGHRSVSWYQQTPGQGLQFLFEYFSETQRNKGNFPGRFSGRQFSNSRSEMNVSTLELGDSALYLCASSLSQTTDTQYFGPGTRLTVL.